A selection of T cell receptor beta chains follows, all from one sample in a study of a mutant IDH1 vaccine in newly diagnosed glioma. Produced via immunoSEQ multiplex PCR; TCRdb's table is partial and in-frame only. The repertoire holds around 30,000 clones, with 56% as singletons. The antigens for these receptors are not known. The specimen was PBMCs, collected from a glioma patient whose treatment included an IDH1 peptide vaccine. These receptors all stem from a woman under 30 with glioma. CDR3s include the opening cysteine and the closing phenylalanine or tryptophan. The order of the fields is CDR3 DNA, CDR3 protein, clone size, J gene, V gene, D gene. The D gene is left open where the match is weak. Clone sizes are given selectively: once, few, many, or a class where the clone is expanded.

cdr3_nt: TGCGCCAGCAGCAACCCGACAGGGAATGAGCAGTTCTTC
cdr3_aa: CASSNPTGNEQFF
clone_size: NA
j_call: TRBJ2-1
v_call: TRBV5-1
d_call: TRBD1

cdr3_nt: TGTGCCAGCAGTGAAGCGCGGGGCGGTTATGGCTACACCTTC
cdr3_aa: CASSEARGGYGYTF
clone_size: few
j_call: TRBJ1-2
v_call: TRBV2
d_call: NA

cdr3_nt: TGTGCCAGCAGCTTACAGGGTGGTGGAAAACTGTTTTTT
cdr3_aa: CASSLQGGGKLFF
clone_size: few
j_call: TRBJ1-4
v_call: TRBV11-2
d_call: NA

cdr3_nt: TGTGCCAGCAGGGGGTTGGGACTTCCTATAGAGCAGTACTTC
cdr3_aa: CASRGLGLPIEQYF
clone_size: once
j_call: TRBJ2-7
v_call: TRBV6-1
d_call: NA

cdr3_nt: TGTGCCAGCGCTCAGGGAGTCATGAACACTGAAGCTTTCTTT
cdr3_aa: CASAQGVMNTEAFF
clone_size: NA
j_call: TRBJ1-1
v_call: TRBV14
d_call: NA

cdr3_nt: TGTGCCAGCAGTTTATGGGGGAGTTCCTCCTACGAGCAGTACTTC
cdr3_aa: CASSLWGSSSYEQYF
clone_size: NA
j_call: TRBJ2-7
v_call: TRBV28
d_call: NA

cdr3_nt: TGCGCCAGCAGAGAGGGGTCCTTCTCCTATAATTCACCCCTCCACTTT
cdr3_aa: CASREGSFSYNSPLHF
clone_size: few
j_call: TRBJ1-6
v_call: TRBV5-1
d_call: NA

cdr3_nt: TGTGCCAGCAGCGCTCCCGGGATCTCCTACGAGCAGTACTTC
cdr3_aa: CASSAPGISYEQYF
clone_size: NA
j_call: TRBJ2-7
v_call: TRBV5-5
d_call: NA

cdr3_nt: TGTGCCAGCAGCCAAGATGGAAGGGGCAGCCAGCCCCAGCATTTT
cdr3_aa: CASSQDGRGSQPQHF
clone_size: NA
j_call: TRBJ1-5
v_call: TRBV4-2
d_call: NA

cdr3_nt: TGTGCCAGCAGCTTAGGTCCGGACCGACCGAACTATGGCTACACCTTC
cdr3_aa: CASSLGPDRPNYGYTF
clone_size: NA
j_call: TRBJ1-2
v_call: TRBV7-9
d_call: NA

cdr3_nt: TGTGCCAGCAGCGAACCCGGGACAGCTGTTTGGCCCCAGCATTTT
cdr3_aa: CASSEPGTAVWPQHF
clone_size: few
j_call: TRBJ1-5
v_call: TRBV6-1
d_call: TRBD1

cdr3_nt: TGTGCTAGTGCCACGGACAGATACAATGAGCAGTTCTTC
cdr3_aa: CASATDRYNEQFF
clone_size: NA
j_call: TRBJ2-1
v_call: TRBV12-5
d_call: NA

cdr3_nt: TGCGCCAGCAGCCAAGATTTGTCCGGCGCTTCTTATGGCTACACCTTC
cdr3_aa: CASSQDLSGASYGYTF
clone_size: few
j_call: TRBJ1-2
v_call: TRBV4-1
d_call: NA

cdr3_nt: TGCAGCGTGGACCTAGCAACCGGGGAGCTGTTTTTT
cdr3_aa: CSVDLATGELFF
clone_size: NA
j_call: TRBJ2-2
v_call: TRBV29-1
d_call: NA

cdr3_nt: TGTGCCAGCAGCGTCGAGGGGGGAGAGACCCAGTACTTC
cdr3_aa: CASSVEGGETQYF
clone_size: few
j_call: TRBJ2-5
v_call: TRBV5-4
d_call: NA

cdr3_nt: TGTGCCAGCAGTGAAAGGGGGGGTGGGTACACTGAAGCTTTCTTT
cdr3_aa: CASSERGGGYTEAFF
clone_size: NA
j_call: TRBJ1-1
v_call: TRBV2
d_call: NA

cdr3_nt: TGTGCCAGCAGCTTAGGGGACCGTAATCAGCCCCAGCATTTT
cdr3_aa: CASSLGDRNQPQHF
clone_size: few
j_call: TRBJ1-5
v_call: TRBV7-2
d_call: NA

cdr3_nt: TGCGCCAGCAGCCCCGGAGTACTAGTCGAGGCTTTC
cdr3_aa: CASSPGVLVEAF
clone_size: NA
j_call: TRBJ1-2
v_call: TRBV5-1
d_call: NA

cdr3_nt: TGTGCCAGCAGCCCCACGGAAGGGGGCAAAGCTTTCTTT
cdr3_aa: CASSPTEGGKAFF
clone_size: NA
j_call: TRBJ1-1
v_call: TRBV7-8
d_call: TRBD1

cdr3_nt: TGTGCCAGCAGCCCAGGACAGGGAAACTATGGCTACACCTTC
cdr3_aa: CASSPGQGNYGYTF
clone_size: few
j_call: TRBJ1-2
v_call: TRBV7-8
d_call: TRBD1

cdr3_nt: TGTGCCAGCAGCTTAGGACAGGGTTTTAATGAAAAACTGTTTTTT
cdr3_aa: CASSLGQGFNEKLFF
clone_size: NA
j_call: TRBJ1-4
v_call: TRBV7-9
d_call: TRBD1

cdr3_nt: TGTGCCAGCCATTCCCAGGGCCGCCCCTACGAGCAGTACTTC
cdr3_aa: CASHSQGRPYEQYF
clone_size: NA
j_call: TRBJ2-7
v_call: TRBV28
d_call: NA

cdr3_nt: TGTGCCAGCAGTTCACCTAGCGGGGGGCTGATATACGAGCAGTACTTC
cdr3_aa: CASSSPSGGLIYEQYF
clone_size: NA
j_call: TRBJ2-7
v_call: TRBV6-5
d_call: TRBD2

cdr3_nt: TGTGCCAGCTCACCTACAGGCAGTGAAGCTTTCTTT
cdr3_aa: CASSPTGSEAFF
clone_size: NA
j_call: TRBJ1-1
v_call: TRBV18
d_call: NA

cdr3_nt: TGTGCCAGCAGAACCGGACAGGGGATCGCAGATACGCAGTATTTT
cdr3_aa: CASRTGQGIADTQYF
clone_size: NA
j_call: TRBJ2-3
v_call: TRBV6-5
d_call: TRBD1

cdr3_nt: TGTGCCAGCAGCCAAAAATCGTACCGGGACAGCTACGAGCAGTACTTC
cdr3_aa: CASSQKSYRDSYEQYF
clone_size: once
j_call: TRBJ2-7
v_call: TRBV4-2
d_call: TRBD1

cdr3_nt: TGTGCCAGCAGCTTGACTCGCTCCCCCAATGAGCAGTTCTTC
cdr3_aa: CASSLTRSPNEQFF
clone_size: few
j_call: TRBJ2-1
v_call: TRBV7-6
d_call: NA

cdr3_nt: TGTGCCAGCAGTGATTTTACCGTAGAGAACACCATATATTTT
cdr3_aa: CASSDFTVENTIYF
clone_size: few
j_call: TRBJ1-3
v_call: TRBV6-1
d_call: NA

cdr3_nt: TGCGCCAGCAGCTTGGTAGGCCAGGGCGACGGAGATACGCAGTATTTT
cdr3_aa: CASSLVGQGDGDTQYF
clone_size: NA
j_call: TRBJ2-3
v_call: TRBV5-1
d_call: NA

cdr3_nt: TGTGCCAGCAGTTTAAGGGGTGTTGGGGGCTACACCTTC
cdr3_aa: CASSLRGVGGYTF
clone_size: NA
j_call: TRBJ1-2
v_call: TRBV28
d_call: NA

cdr3_nt: TGTGCCAGCAATCTGGAGGGCTCCACCTACAATGAGCAGTTCTTC
cdr3_aa: CASNLEGSTYNEQFF
clone_size: few
j_call: TRBJ2-1
v_call: TRBV2
d_call: NA

cdr3_nt: TGTGCCAGCAGTGAAAGGGGAGGGCTTTACAATGAGCAGTTCTTC
cdr3_aa: CASSERGGLYNEQFF
clone_size: NA
j_call: TRBJ2-1
v_call: TRBV2
d_call: TRBD2

cdr3_nt: TGTGCCAGCAGCTTAGAGCGACGGGGGTACAGCACAGATACGCAGTATTTT
cdr3_aa: CASSLERRGYSTDTQYF
clone_size: NA
j_call: TRBJ2-3
v_call: TRBV11-2
d_call: NA

cdr3_nt: TGCGCCAGCAGCCACCTACTAGACGGATCCTACGAGCAGTACTTC
cdr3_aa: CASSHLLDGSYEQYF
clone_size: few
j_call: TRBJ2-7
v_call: TRBV4-3
d_call: NA

cdr3_nt: TGTGCCAGCAGCTTGGCCCAGGGCTCCGGGGAGCTGTTTTTT
cdr3_aa: CASSLAQGSGELFF
clone_size: NA
j_call: TRBJ2-2
v_call: TRBV5-6
d_call: NA

cdr3_nt: TGTGCCAGCAGGACAGGCTACGAGCAGTACTTC
cdr3_aa: CASRTGYEQYF
clone_size: NA
j_call: TRBJ2-7
v_call: TRBV6-6
d_call: NA

cdr3_nt: TGTGCCAGCTCACCATTACCTACAGGGTACTATGGCTACACCTTC
cdr3_aa: CASSPLPTGYYGYTF
clone_size: NA
j_call: TRBJ1-2
v_call: TRBV18
d_call: NA

cdr3_nt: TGTGCCAGCAGCTTAGCAGATACGCAGTATTTT
cdr3_aa: CASSLADTQYF
clone_size: NA
j_call: TRBJ2-3
v_call: TRBV7-8
d_call: NA

cdr3_nt: TGTGCCTGGATAGATCCGTCCTCTGGGGCCAACGTCCTGACTTTC
cdr3_aa: CAWIDPSSGANVLTF
clone_size: once
j_call: TRBJ2-6
v_call: TRBV30
d_call: NA

cdr3_nt: TGTGCCAGCAGCTCCTTCCGACAGACACTAGCCAAAAACATTCAGTACTTC
cdr3_aa: CASSSFRQTLAKNIQYF
clone_size: NA
j_call: TRBJ2-4
v_call: TRBV11-2
d_call: NA

cdr3_nt: TGTGCCAGCAGTGAAGTGCATAGTTTTGGGGGTACGCAGTATTTT
cdr3_aa: CASSEVHSFGGTQYF
clone_size: NA
j_call: TRBJ2-3
v_call: TRBV6-1
d_call: NA

cdr3_nt: TGCGCCAGCAGCTTGGTACCCCAGATTGGGAATGAGCAGTTCTTC
cdr3_aa: CASSLVPQIGNEQFF
clone_size: NA
j_call: TRBJ2-1
v_call: TRBV5-1
d_call: NA

cdr3_nt: TGTGCCAGTAGTTCCAGGGAGACCCAGTACTTC
cdr3_aa: CASSSRETQYF
clone_size: NA
j_call: TRBJ2-5
v_call: TRBV19
d_call: NA

cdr3_nt: TGTGCCAGTAGTACCGCCGGGACGGATACGCAGTATTTT
cdr3_aa: CASSTAGTDTQYF
clone_size: NA
j_call: TRBJ2-3
v_call: TRBV19
d_call: NA

cdr3_nt: TGTGCCAGCAGCTTAGCCTTCTACGAGCAGTACTTC
cdr3_aa: CASSLAFYEQYF
clone_size: NA
j_call: TRBJ2-7
v_call: TRBV7-9
d_call: NA

cdr3_nt: TGTGCCAGCATGCAAGCACAGCAGAACACCGGGGAGCTGTTTTTT
cdr3_aa: CASMQAQQNTGELFF
clone_size: NA
j_call: TRBJ2-2
v_call: TRBV27
d_call: NA

cdr3_nt: TGCGCCAGCAGCCAAGGAAGTAGCGGGAGACAAGAGACCCAGTACTTC
cdr3_aa: CASSQGSSGRQETQYF
clone_size: few
j_call: TRBJ2-5
v_call: TRBV4-1
d_call: TRBD2

cdr3_nt: TGTGCCAGCCGGGACAGGGTCTACAATGAGCAGTTCTTC
cdr3_aa: CASRDRVYNEQFF
clone_size: NA
j_call: TRBJ2-1
v_call: TRBV11-3
d_call: TRBD1